This T cell receptor (beta chain) was sequenced during a study of T cell repertoires in cytomegalovirus infection (dated by TCRdb to 2018 to 2020). Looking at the study overall: Donor HLA type was relevant to the analysis, as public TCR beta signatures indicated carriage of CMV infection together with the matching HLA type.

Inclusive of the bounding cysteine and phenylalanine, the CDR3 is 14 residues long. Here the CDR3 DNA is all that survives: 42 bases in frame from base 1. V is cut back by 10 bases and J by 0 bases, with 8 bases in the junction unmatched. On the study overall, not on this receptor specifically: Carriers of CMV infection plus the relevant HLA type were discriminated by the cumulative frequency of public TCR beta family members in the study cohort and in an independent roughly 400-donor cohort. The ex vivo response was dominated by HLA-C-restricted CMV-specific TCR beta clonotypes, which also provided the single most frequent clonotype in two of eight donors.

Points on this clonotype: The clone's antigen remains unknown. No much larger clonotype is one base removed from it; base qualities were not supplied.

Sequencing relied on an Illumina HiSeq 1500. The raw public reads went through TCRdb reprocessing: fastp at Q25, MiXCR clone calling, in-frame beta chains kept. Each entry is one CDR3 protein sequence, shown with its most common DNA and genes. The sample data list approximately 500,000 distinct CDR3 sequences, and 26% of these were observed just once. Of the sample, roughly an eighth is held by the ten largest clones. This TCR was recovered from a human donor in good health (CMV status not recorded). Some clones in this sample may be carry-over from other donors' samples. Sequenced input: PBMCs. Recombination connected TRBV12-3 or TRBV12-4 to TRBJ2-5, with 7 central nucleotides matching TRBD2. The CDR3 has the sequence CAISLAEYQETQYF. The DNA sequence is as follows: TGTGCCATCTCCCTAGCGGAGTACCAAGAGACCCAGTACTTC.